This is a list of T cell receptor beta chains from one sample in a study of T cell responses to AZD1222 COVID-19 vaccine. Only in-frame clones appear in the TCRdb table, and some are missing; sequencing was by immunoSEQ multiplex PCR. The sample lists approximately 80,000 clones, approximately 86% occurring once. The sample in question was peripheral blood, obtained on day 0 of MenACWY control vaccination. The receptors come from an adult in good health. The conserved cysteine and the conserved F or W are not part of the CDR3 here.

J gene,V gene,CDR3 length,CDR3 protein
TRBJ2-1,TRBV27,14,ASSLYSSGDYNEQF
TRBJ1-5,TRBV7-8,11,ASSLSGNQPQH
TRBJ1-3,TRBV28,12,ASILGNSGNTIY
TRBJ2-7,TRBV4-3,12,ASSQGFPTYEQY
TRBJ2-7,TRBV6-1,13,ASSEKGGSAYEQY
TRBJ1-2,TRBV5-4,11,ASGTAANYGYT
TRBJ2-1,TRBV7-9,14,ASSLVRASAYNEQF
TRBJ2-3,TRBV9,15,ASSVAGGGTPTDTQY
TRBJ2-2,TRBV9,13,ASSTRERGVGELF
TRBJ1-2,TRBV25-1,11,ASSALQGNGYT
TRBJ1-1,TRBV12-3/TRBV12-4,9,ASSRDRVAF
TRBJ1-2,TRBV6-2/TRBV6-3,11,ASSSHGYYGYT
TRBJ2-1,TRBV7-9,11,ATTGGTTHEQF
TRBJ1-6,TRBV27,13,ASSQSVSYNSPLH